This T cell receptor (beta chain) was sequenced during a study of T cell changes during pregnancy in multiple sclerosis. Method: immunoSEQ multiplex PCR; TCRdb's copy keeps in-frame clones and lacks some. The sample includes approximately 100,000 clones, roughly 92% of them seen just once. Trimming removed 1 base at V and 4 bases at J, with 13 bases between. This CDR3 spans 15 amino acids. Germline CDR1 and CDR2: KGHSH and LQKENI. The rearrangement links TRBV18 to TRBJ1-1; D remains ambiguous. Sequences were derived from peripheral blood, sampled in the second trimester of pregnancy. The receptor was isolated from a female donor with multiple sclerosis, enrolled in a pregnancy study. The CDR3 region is CASSPLGHLPTEAFF. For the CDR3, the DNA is TGTGCCAGCTCACCACTGGGCCATTTGCCCACTGAAGCTTTCTTT. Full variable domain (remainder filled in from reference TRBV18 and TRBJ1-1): NAGVMQNPRHLVRRRGQEARLRCSPMKGHSHVYWYRQLPEEGLKFMVYLQKENIIDESGMPKERFSAEFPKEGPSILRIQQVVRGDSAAYFCASSPLGHLPTEAFFGQGTRLTVV.